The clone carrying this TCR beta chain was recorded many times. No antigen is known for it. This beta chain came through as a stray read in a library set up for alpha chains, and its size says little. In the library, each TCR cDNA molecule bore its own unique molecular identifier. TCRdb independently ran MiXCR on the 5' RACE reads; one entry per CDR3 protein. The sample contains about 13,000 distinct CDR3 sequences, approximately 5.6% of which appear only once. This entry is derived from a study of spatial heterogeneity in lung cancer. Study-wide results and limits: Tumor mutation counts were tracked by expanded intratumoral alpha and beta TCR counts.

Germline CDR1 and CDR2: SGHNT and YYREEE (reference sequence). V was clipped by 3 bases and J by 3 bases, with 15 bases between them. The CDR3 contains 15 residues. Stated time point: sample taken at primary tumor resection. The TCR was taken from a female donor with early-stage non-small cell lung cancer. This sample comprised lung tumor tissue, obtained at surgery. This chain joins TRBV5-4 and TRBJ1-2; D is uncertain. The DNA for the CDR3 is TGTGCCAGCAGCTATTCGGTTCTGGTCGACTATGGCTACACCTTC. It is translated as CASSYSVLVDYGYTF.